These 18 T cell receptor beta chains came from one sample sequenced in a study of blood T cell repertoires in COVID-19. Profiling relied on immunoSEQ multiplex PCR, and the TCRdb table lists in-frame clones only, not all of them. The table lists some 120,000 clones, around 74% of them singletons, with over 5.5% in the top ten. Sequencing used peripheral blood. The receptor source for this set is a man older than 75 with COVID-19, enrolled during active disease.

V gene TRBV6-5 combines with J gene TRBJ2-7, with 7 bases fitting TRBD2. CDR3 size: 15 residues. Germline V gives CDR1 MNHEY, CDR2 SVGAGI. J gave up 0 bases and V 0 bases, and 2 bases lay outside the gene matches. CDR3 region: CASSYSTSLSYEQYF. CDR3 nucleotides: TGTGCCAGCAGTTACTCGACTAGCCTCTCCTACGAGCAGTACTTC.

V usage is TRBV2 and J usage is TRBJ2-6, with D unclear. The CDR3 sequence is 14 residues long. The germline V gene encodes CDR1 SNHLY and CDR2 FYNNEI. V lost 4 bases and J 2 bases, leaving 6 bases between the germline ends. CDR3 DNA sequence: TGTGCCAGCAGTGGTCAGGCTGGGGCCAACGTCCTGACTTTC. Residues: CASSGQAGANVLTF.

The rearrangement uses TRBV4-2 and TRBJ1-2; no definite D call. This CDR3 has 13 amino acids. Germline assignment: CDR1 LGHNA and CDR2 YNFKEQ. The V end was cut by 0 bases, the J end by 2 bases, with 4 bases between. CDR3 region: CASSQDENYGYTF. Written as DNA, the CDR3 is TGTGCCAGCAGCCAAGACGAGAACTATGGCTACACCTTC.

The chain uses TRBV9 and TRBJ2-7; D is perhaps TRBD1 (6 bases). Germline V CDR1 and CDR2: SGDLS, YYNGEE. With 2 bases removed from V and 2 bases from J, the gap between germline ends came to 11 bases. CDR3 length: 14 amino acids. The CDR3 coding sequence is TGTGCCAGCAGCGTCCAGGGGCTCCCCTACGAGCAGTACTTC. Protein product: CASSVQGLPYEQYF.

The chain joins TRBV7-3 to TRBJ1-1, with unresolved D. Germline V CDR1 and CDR2: SGHTA, FQGTGA. V was trimmed by 4 bases and J by 4 bases, leaving 10 bases between them. This CDR3 has 13 residues. CDR3 sequence: CASSSYVGTEAFF. The CDR3 DNA reads as TGTGCCAGCAGCTCGTACGTCGGCACTGAAGCTTTCTTT.

The sample holds many counts of this clone. This sequence joins TRBV19 and TRBJ2-7, with 7 bases matching TRBD1. Germline V CDR1 and CDR2: LNHDA, SQIVND (reference sequence). J gave up 3 bases and V 5 bases, and 7 bases lay outside the gene matches. This CDR3 contains 14 residues. The CDR3 spells CASSRQGLDYEQYF. The CDR3 DNA reads as TGTGCCAGTAGTCGACAGGGTCTCGACTACGAGCAGTACTTC.

The chain recombines TRBV18 with TRBJ2-1; 8 bases map to TRBD1. The germline gives CDR1 KGHSH, CDR2 LQKENI. The CDR3 runs 18 residues. The trim removed 6 bases at V and 2 bases at J, leaving 15 bases unmatched. CDR3 coding DNA: TGTGCCAGCTCCTACGGGGGCCGGACAGGGATCACCTACAATGAGCAGTTCTTC. Amino acids: CASSYGGRTGITYNEQFF.

This clone has only a few counts. The chain couples TRBV10-3 to TRBJ1-2; 8 nucleotides agree with TRBD1. The germline gives CDR1 ENHRY, CDR2 SYGVKD. The CDR3 loop spans 13 amino acids. V gave up 10 bases and J gave up 2 bases; unmatched junction bases: 6. In nucleotides, the CDR3 is TGTGCCACCAGACAGGGGATCAACTATGGCTACACCTTC. Its protein is CATRQGINYGYTF.

This rearrangement joins TRBV5-1 to TRBJ1-3; 7 bases fit TRBD1. The length of the CDR3 is 15 residues. Germline-derived CDR1 and CDR2 are SGHRS and YFSETQ. V dropped 1 base and J dropped 0; count of bases not matched to a gene: 1. CDR3 protein: CASSLTGDSGNTIYF. The CDR3 DNA sequence: TGCGCCAGCAGCTTGACAGGGGACTCTGGAAACACCATATATTTT.

This chain links TRBV7-4 with TRBJ2-1; a weak D match, TRBD1 (6 bases). The germline CDR1 and CDR2 sequences are SGHVT and SQSDAQ. Trimming removed 7 bases from V and 8 bases from J, with 27 bases in between. This CDR3 is 17 amino acids long. The CDR3 sequence: CASNHHVGAARIDEQFF. The DNA for the CDR3 is TGTGCCAGCAACCATCACGTGGGGGCGGCGCGTATCGATGAGCAGTTCTTC. Supplemented by reference TRBV7-4 and TRBJ2-1, the full variable domain reads GAGVSQSPRYKVAKRGRDVALRCDSISGHVTLYWYRQTLGQGSEVLTYSQSDAQRDKSGRPSGRFSAERPERSVSTLKIQRTEQGDSAVYLCASNHHVGAARIDEQFFGPGTRLTVL.

The chain joins TRBV7-9 to TRBJ2-3; the match to TRBD2 covers 10 bases. CDR1 SEHNR and CDR2 FQNEAQ come from the germline V gene (reference sequence). The CDR3 has 17 amino acids. V lost 6 bases to trimming and J lost 1 base; unmatched junction nucleotides: 10. The CDR3, as DNA: TGTGCCAGCAGTTTTCTAGCGGGAGTTGTCGGCACAGATACGCAGTATTTT. Residues: CASSFLAGVVGTDTQYF.

V usage is TRBV9 and J usage is TRBJ2-1, with 8 bases matching TRBD1. Losses at the gene ends were 2 bases for V and 10 bases for J; bases not matched to a gene: 8. The CDR3 sequence is 14 residues long. Germline-derived CDR1 and CDR2 are SGDLS and YYNGEE. The CDR3 is CASSVGQGAREQFF. CDR3 in DNA: TGTGCCAGCAGCGTTGGTCAGGGGGCGCGGGAGCAGTTCTTC.

The V call is TRBV23-1, the J call TRBJ2-1; 8 positions agree with TRBD2. TRBV23-1 carries the ORF label, with uncertain function. Trimming cost V 0 bases and J 6 bases; bases outside gene matches: 10. This CDR3 is built from 17 residues. This CDR3 reads CASSQSGAGECRNEQFF. As DNA, the CDR3 is TGCGCCAGCAGTCAATCAGGAGCGGGAGAATGTCGCAATGAGCAGTTCTTC.

This chain's CDR3 is CASSQNLAGGIYEQYF. As DNA, the CDR3 is TGCGCCAGCAGCCAAAACTTAGCGGGAGGAATTTACGAGCAGTACTTC. The genes are TRBV4-3 and TRBJ2-7, with 10 bases identical to TRBD2. This CDR3 is 16 amino acids long. Germline CDR1 and CDR2: LGHNA and YSLEER. Germline trimming cut 2 bases from V and 4 bases from J; bases unmatched to any gene: 8.

CDR3 sequence: CSVEDPGHSMNTEAFF. The CDR3, as DNA: TGCAGCGTTGAAGATCCCGGACACTCCATGAACACTGAAGCTTTCTTT. This rearrangement joins TRBV29-1 to TRBJ1-1; weak D call: TRBD1 (5 bases). Trimming removed 0 bases at V and 0 bases at J, with 14 bases between. The CDR3 totals 16 residues. Germline assignment: CDR1 SQVTM and CDR2 ANQGSEA.

The chain uses TRBV6-5 and TRBJ1-4; D is unresolved. V dropped 2 bases and J dropped 4 bases, with 11 bases sitting between them. Germline CDR1 reads MNHEY; CDR2 reads SVGAGI. This CDR3 is 15 amino acids long. The CDR3 DNA reads TGTGCCAGCAGTTACGGCGGACTGGTTAATGAAAAACTGTTTTTT. Its protein is CASSYGGLVNEKLFF.

V and J are TRBV6-4 and TRBJ1-1; 10 positions agree with TRBD1. With V trimmed by 5 bases and J by 6 bases, 3 bases remained unmatched. Looked up from germline, CDR1 is MRHNA and CDR2 is SNTAGT. CDR3 length: 13 amino acids. As DNA, the CDR3 is TGTGCCAGCAGTCCCGGGACAGGGGCTGAAGCTTTCTTT. Translated: CASSPGTGAEAFF.

This chain joins TRBV6-6 and TRBJ2-4, with D hard to call. The CDR3 is made up of 12 amino acids. Trimming cost V 2 bases and J 11 bases, with 10 bases left between them. Germline-derived CDR1 and CDR2 are MNHNY and SVGAGI (reference sequence). The CDR3 sequence: CASSYVGVLQYF. The DNA for the CDR3 is TGTGCCAGCAGTTACGTCGGAGTCCTTCAGTACTTC.